The 2 T cell receptor beta chains below all came from one sample that was sequenced in a study of blood T cell repertoires in COVID-19. Assay used: immunoSEQ multiplex PCR; TCRdb lists only in-frame clones, some missing. This sample has around 200,000 clones, with 65% to 85% found just once. Sequenced material: peripheral blood. Every receptor here comes from a man aged 50-59 years with active or convalescent COVID-19.

This sequence joins TRBV6-2 or TRBV6-3 and TRBJ2-1; D is possibly TRBD2 (7 bases). CDR3 length: 14 residues. The V gene lost 5 bases and the J gene lost 8 bases, with 16 bases spanning the gap. Germline V CDR1 and CDR2: MNHEY, SVGEGT. For the CDR3, the DNA is TGTGCCAGCAGTCCCCGGGGGGCCTTCCATGAGCAGTTCTTC. Residues: CASSPRGAFHEQFF.

This chain links TRBV27 with TRBJ1-1; D unclear. The germline V gene encodes CDR1 MNHEY and CDR2 SMNVEV (reference sequence). CDR3 length equals 17 residues. V gave up 2 bases and J gave up 3 bases, with 19 bases separating them. CDR3 protein: CASSLSPGRGYYTEAFF. CDR3 bases: TGTGCCAGCAGTTTAAGTCCGGGCCGGGGTTACTACACTGAAGCTTTCTTT.